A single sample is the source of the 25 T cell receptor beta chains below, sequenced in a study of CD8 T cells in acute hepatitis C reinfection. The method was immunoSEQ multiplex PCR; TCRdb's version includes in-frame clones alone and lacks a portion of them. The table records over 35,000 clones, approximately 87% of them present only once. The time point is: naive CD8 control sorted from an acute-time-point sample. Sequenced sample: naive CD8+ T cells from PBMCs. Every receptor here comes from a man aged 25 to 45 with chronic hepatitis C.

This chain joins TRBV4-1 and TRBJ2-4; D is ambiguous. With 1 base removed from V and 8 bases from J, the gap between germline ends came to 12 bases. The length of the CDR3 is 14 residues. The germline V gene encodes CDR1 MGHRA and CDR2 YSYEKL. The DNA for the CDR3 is TGCGCCAGCAGCCAAGTTACAGATCTCGACATTCAGTACTTC. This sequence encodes CASSQVTDLDIQYF.

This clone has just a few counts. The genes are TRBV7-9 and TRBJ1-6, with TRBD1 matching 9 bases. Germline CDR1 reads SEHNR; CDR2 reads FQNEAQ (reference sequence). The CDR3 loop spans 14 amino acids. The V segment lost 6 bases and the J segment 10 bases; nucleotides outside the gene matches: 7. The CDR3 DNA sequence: TGTGCCAGCAGTTCCGGGACAGGGATATCACCCCTCCACTTT. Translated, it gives CASSSGTGISPLHF.

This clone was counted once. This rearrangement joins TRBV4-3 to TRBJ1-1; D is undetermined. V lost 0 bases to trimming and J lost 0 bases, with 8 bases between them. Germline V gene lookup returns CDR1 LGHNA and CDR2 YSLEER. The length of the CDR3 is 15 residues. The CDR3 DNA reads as TGCGCCAGCAGCCAAGATTTTCCCATGAACACTGAAGCTTTCTTT. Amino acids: CASSQDFPMNTEAFF.

In DNA form, the CDR3 reads TGTGCCAGCCTCAGAGGGGGGACTCCGTACAATGAGCAGTTCTTC. It encodes CASLRGGTPYNEQFF. This rearrangement joins TRBV19 to TRBJ2-1, with D perhaps given as TRBD1 or TRBD2 (6 bases each). The CDR3 spans 15 residues. Germline V gives CDR1 LNHDA, CDR2 SQIVND (reference sequence). The V and J ends lost 9 bases and 4 bases respectively, with 19 bases between them. The full variable domain, rest sourced from reference TRBV19 and TRBJ2-1, is DGGITQSPKYLFRKEGQNVTLSCEQNLNHDAMYWYRQDPGQGLRLIYYSQIVNDFQKGDIAEGYSVSREKKESFPLTVTSAQKNPTAFYLCASLRGGTPYNEQFFGPGTRLTVL.

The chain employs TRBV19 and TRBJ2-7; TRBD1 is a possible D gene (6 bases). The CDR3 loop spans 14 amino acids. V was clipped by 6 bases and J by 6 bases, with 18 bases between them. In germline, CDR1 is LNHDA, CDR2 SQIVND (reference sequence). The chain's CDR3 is CASRPTGEFGEQYF. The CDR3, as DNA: TGTGCCAGTAGGCCGACAGGCGAGTTCGGCGAGCAGTACTTC.

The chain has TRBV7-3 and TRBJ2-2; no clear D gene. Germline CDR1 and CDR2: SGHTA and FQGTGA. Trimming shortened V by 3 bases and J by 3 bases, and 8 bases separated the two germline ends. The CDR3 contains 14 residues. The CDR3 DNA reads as TGTGCCAGCAGCTTGGGCAGCTACACCGGGGAGCTGTTTTTT. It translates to CASSLGSYTGELFF. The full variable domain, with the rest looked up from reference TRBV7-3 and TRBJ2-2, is GAGVSQTPSNKVTEKGKYVELRCDPISGHTALYWYRQSLGQGPEFLIYFQGTGAADDSGLPNDRFFAVRPEGSVSTLKIQRTERGDSAVYLCASSLGSYTGELFFGEGSRLTVL.

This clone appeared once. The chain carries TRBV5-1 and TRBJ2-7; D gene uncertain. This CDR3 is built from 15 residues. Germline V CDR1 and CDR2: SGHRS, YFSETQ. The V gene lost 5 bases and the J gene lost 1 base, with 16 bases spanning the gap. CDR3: CASRPSAGKSYEQYF. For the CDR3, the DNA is TGCGCCAGCAGACCGTCGGCAGGAAAATCCTACGAGCAGTACTTC.

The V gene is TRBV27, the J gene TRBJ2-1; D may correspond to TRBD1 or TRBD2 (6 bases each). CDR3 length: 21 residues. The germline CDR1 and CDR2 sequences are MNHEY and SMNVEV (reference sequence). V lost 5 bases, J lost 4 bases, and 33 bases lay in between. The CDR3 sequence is CASSPKSPGFGLKGGYNEQFF. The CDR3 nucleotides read TGTGCCAGCAGTCCCAAATCCCCTGGGTTCGGGTTAAAGGGGGGATACAATGAGCAGTTCTTC.

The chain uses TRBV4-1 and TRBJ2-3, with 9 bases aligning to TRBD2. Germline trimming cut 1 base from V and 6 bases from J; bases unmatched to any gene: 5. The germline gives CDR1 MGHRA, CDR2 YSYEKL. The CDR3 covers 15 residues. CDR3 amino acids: CASSQGLSGSDTQYF. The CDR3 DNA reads TGCGCCAGCAGCCAAGGTCTTAGCGGGAGCGATACGCAGTATTTT.

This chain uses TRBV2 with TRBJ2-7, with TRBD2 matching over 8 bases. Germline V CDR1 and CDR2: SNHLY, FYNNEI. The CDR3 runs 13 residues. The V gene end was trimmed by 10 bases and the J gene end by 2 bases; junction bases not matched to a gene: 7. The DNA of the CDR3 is TGTGCCATCTCGGGGGGGGTAACCTACGAGCAGTACTTC. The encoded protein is CAISGGVTYEQYF.

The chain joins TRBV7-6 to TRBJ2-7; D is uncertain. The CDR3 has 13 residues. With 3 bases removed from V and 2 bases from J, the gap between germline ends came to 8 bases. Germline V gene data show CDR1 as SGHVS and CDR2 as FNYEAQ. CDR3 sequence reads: CASSFQLTYEQYF. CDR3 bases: TGTGCCAGCAGCTTTCAGTTGACCTACGAGCAGTACTTC.

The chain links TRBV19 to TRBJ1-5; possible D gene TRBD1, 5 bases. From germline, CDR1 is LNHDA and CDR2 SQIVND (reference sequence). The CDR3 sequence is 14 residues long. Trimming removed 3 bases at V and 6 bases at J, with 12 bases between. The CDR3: CASSMVQAAQPQHF. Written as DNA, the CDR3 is TGTGCCAGTAGTATGGTACAGGCGGCTCAGCCCCAGCATTTT.

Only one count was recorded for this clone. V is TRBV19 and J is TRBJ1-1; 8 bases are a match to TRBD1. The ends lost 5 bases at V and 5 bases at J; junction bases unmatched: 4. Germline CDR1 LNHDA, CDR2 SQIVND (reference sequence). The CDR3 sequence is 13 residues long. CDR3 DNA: TGTGCCAGTAGTTTCGGACAGGGAACTGAAGCTTTCTTT. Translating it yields CASSFGQGTEAFF.

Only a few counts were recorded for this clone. CDR3 sequence (DNA): TGCGCCAGCAGTGAGTTATCAGGGCAGCCCCAGCATTTT. It encodes CASSELSGQPQHF. This sequence joins TRBV10-2 and TRBJ1-5; D perhaps matches TRBD1 (5 bases). V was trimmed by 1 base and J by 7 bases, leaving 8 bases between them. The CDR3 is made up of 13 amino acids. Germline V gene data show CDR1 as WSHSY and CDR2 as SAAADI.

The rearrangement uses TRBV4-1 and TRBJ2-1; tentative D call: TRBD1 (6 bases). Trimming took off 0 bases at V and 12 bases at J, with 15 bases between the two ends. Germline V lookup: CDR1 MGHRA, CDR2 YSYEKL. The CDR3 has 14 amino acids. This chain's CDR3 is CASSQELGGVGQFF. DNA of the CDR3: TGCGCCAGCAGCCAAGAATTAGGGGGAGTGGGGCAGTTCTTC.

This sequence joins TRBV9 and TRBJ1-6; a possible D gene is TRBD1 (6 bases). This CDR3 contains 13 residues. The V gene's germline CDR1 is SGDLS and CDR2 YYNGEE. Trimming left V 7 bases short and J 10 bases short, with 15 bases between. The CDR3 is CASGGGAGSPLHF. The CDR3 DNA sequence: TGTGCCAGCGGGGGGGGCGCGGGATCACCCCTCCACTTT.

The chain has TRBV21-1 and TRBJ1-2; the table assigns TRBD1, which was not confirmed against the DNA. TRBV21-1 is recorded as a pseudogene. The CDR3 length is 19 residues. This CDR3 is CASSIIGRSGDRGFHGYTF. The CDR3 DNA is TGTGCCAGCAGCATAATCGGTCGGTCAGGGGACAGGGGGTTTCATGGCTACACCTTC.

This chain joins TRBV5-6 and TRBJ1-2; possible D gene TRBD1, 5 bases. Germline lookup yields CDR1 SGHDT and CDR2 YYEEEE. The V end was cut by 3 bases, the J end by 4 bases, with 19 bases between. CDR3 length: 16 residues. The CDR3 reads CASSSGVRDSPYGYTF. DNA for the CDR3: TGTGCCAGCAGCTCAGGAGTGAGGGACTCTCCCTATGGCTACACCTTC.

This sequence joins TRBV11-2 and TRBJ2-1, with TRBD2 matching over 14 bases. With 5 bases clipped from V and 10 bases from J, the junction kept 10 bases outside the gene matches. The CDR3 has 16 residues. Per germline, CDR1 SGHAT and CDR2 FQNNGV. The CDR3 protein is CASSLQGLAGVWEQFF. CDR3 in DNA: TGTGCCAGCAGCCTTCAGGGACTAGCGGGGGTTTGGGAGCAGTTCTTC.

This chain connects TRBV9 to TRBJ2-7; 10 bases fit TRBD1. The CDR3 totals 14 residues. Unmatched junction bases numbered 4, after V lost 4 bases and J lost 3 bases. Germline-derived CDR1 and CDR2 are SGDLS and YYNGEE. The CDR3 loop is CASSPGQGGYEQYF. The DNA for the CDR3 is TGTGCCAGCAGCCCAGGACAGGGGGGCTACGAGCAGTACTTC.

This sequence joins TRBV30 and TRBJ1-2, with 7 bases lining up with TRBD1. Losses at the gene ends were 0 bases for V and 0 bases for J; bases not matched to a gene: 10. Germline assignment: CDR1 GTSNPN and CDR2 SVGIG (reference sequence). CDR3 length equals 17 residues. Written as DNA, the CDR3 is TGTGCCTGGAGTGTATTCTCTGACAGGGAGGCTAACTATGGCTACACCTTC. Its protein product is CAWSVFSDREANYGYTF.

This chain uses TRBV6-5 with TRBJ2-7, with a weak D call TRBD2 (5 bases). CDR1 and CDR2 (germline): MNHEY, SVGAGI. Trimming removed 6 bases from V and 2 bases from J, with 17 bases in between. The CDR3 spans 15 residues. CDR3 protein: CASSTISGKPYEQYF. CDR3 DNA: TGTGCCAGCAGCACGATATCCGGGAAACCCTACGAGCAGTACTTC.

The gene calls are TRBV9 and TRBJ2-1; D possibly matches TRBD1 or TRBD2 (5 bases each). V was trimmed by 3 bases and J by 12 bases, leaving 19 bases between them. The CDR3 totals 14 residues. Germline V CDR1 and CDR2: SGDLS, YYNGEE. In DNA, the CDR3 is TGTGCCAGCAGCGCCCCTCGGACAAGAGGGTTGCAGTTCTTC. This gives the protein CASSAPRTRGLQFF.

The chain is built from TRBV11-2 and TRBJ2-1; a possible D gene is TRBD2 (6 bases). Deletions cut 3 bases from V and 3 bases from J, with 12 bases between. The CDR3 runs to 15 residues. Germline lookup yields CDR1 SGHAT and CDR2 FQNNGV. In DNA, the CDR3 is TGTGCCAGCAGCTTGGAGGACTACCGCTACAATGAGCAGTTCTTC. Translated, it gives CASSLEDYRYNEQFF.

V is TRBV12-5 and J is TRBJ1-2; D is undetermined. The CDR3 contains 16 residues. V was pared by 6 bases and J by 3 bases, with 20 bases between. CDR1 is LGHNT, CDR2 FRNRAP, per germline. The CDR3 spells CASGRHPPPWDYGYTF. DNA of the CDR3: TGTGCTAGTGGCCGCCACCCGCCTCCCTGGGACTATGGCTACACCTTC.